The 12 T cell receptor beta chains presented below share a single source sample, sequenced in a study of monozygotic twins with cystic fibrosis. The method was immunoSEQ multiplex PCR; TCRdb's version includes in-frame clones alone and lacks a portion of them. The repertoire holds over 30,000 clones, with just over 90% as singletons. What was sequenced was blood. These receptors were taken from a boy between 2 and 10 years old with cystic fibrosis.

This chain connects TRBV29-1 to TRBJ2-6; 15 bases align to TRBD2. The CDR3 totals 16 residues. Germline values: CDR1 SQVTM, CDR2 ANQGSEA. The trim removed 6 bases at V and 0 bases at J, leaving 0 bases unmatched. The CDR3 sequence is CSVGLAGGSGANVLTF. In nucleotides, the CDR3 is TGCAGCGTGGGACTAGCGGGGGGCTCTGGGGCCAACGTCCTGACTTTC.

V gene TRBV7-3 combines with J gene TRBJ2-6, with no clear D. Germline V CDR1 and CDR2: SGHTA, FQGTGA. This CDR3 has 13 amino acids. The germline V and J ends were trimmed by 6 bases and 1 base, with 4 bases remaining between them. This CDR3 is CASRGSGANVLTF. Here the CDR3 DNA reads TGTGCCAGCAGGGGATCTGGGGCCAACGTCCTGACTTTC. Full variable domain (missing parts from reference TRBV7-3 and TRBJ2-6): GAGVSQTPSNKVTEKGKYVELRCDPISGHTALYWYRQSLGQGPEFLIYFQGTGAADDSGLPNDRFFAVRPEGSVSTLKIQRTERGDSAVYLCASRGSGANVLTFGAGSRLTVL.

This clone showed up just once. The V and J genes are TRBV6-1 and TRBJ1-4; no clear D. Deletions cut 4 bases from V and 7 bases from J, with 4 bases between. Germline-derived CDR1 and CDR2 are MNHNS and SASEGT. This CDR3 is 11 amino acids long. The DNA of the CDR3 is TGTGCCAGCAGTGTTCGTGAAAAACTGTTTTTT. Translation: CASSVREKLFF.

The chain joins TRBV18 to TRBJ2-2; D gene unclear. Germline loops: CDR1 KGHSH, CDR2 LQKENI. V lost 1 base and J 1 base, leaving 1 base between the germline ends. This CDR3 contains 13 residues. The CDR3 DNA is TGTGCCAGCTCACCACAGAACACCGGGGAGCTGTTTTTT. Protein sequence: CASSPQNTGELFF.

The rearrangement joins TRBV7-9 to TRBJ1-2; 9 nucleotides agree with TRBD1. This CDR3 region has 16 residues. V trimming: 1 base; J trimming: 7 bases; junction bases outside the gene matches: 10. Germline V gene data show CDR1 as SEHNR and CDR2 as FQNEAQ (reference sequence). CDR3: CASSLGRTGGSSGYTF. In nucleotides, the CDR3 is TGTGCCAGCAGCTTAGGGAGAACAGGGGGCAGCTCTGGCTACACCTTC.

J is TRBJ2-5 and V is TRBV6-1, with 11 bases lining up with TRBD2. Germline CDR1 is MNHNS and CDR2 is SASEGT. The CDR3 consists of 16 residues. After removal of 0 bases from V and 4 bases from J, the junction contained 4 bases not matched to a gene. The CDR3 DNA is TGTGCCAGCAGTGAAGCCGTGGGGACTAGCGGAGAGACCCAGTACTTC. Protein product: CASSEAVGTSGETQYF.

The sample holds a few counts of this clone. The V call is TRBV4-2, the J call TRBJ1-1, with D hard to call. CDR1 LGHNA and CDR2 YNFKEQ come from the germline V gene. The CDR3 runs 13 residues. Trimming stripped 0 bases from V and 4 bases from J, with 6 bases between. The CDR3 DNA is TGTGCCAGCAGCCAAGAGTTGGGCACTGAAGCTTTCTTT. It specifies CASSQELGTEAFF.

This clone appeared a single time. V usage is TRBV5-6 and J usage is TRBJ2-5; no definite D call. The germline CDR1 and CDR2 sequences are SGHDT and YYEEEE. The germline V and J ends were trimmed by 3 bases and 2 bases, with 17 bases remaining between them. The CDR3 sequence is 16 residues long. The CDR3 DNA sequence: TGTGCCAGCAGCTCCCTTAGACCGAATTATCAAGAGACCCAGTACTTC. It is translated as CASSSLRPNYQETQYF.

The chain has TRBV9 and TRBJ1-1, with D uncertain. Germline CDR1 and CDR2: SGDLS and YYNGEE. Deletions cut 1 base from V and 9 bases from J, with 13 bases between. CDR3 length: 13 residues. CDR3 amino acids: CASSVSAQEKAFF. CDR3 coding DNA: TGTGCCAGCAGCGTATCAGCTCAGGAGAAAGCTTTCTTT.

In this sample, this clone turned up a few times. DNA of the CDR3: TGTGCCAGCAGCTTAGTTGCAGGGGGCGGTTATGGCTACACCTTC. Encoded protein: CASSLVAGGGYGYTF. This chain joins TRBV7-9 and TRBJ1-2; 8 bases align to TRBD1. This CDR3 is built from 15 residues. V lost 1 base, J lost 5 bases, and 6 bases stayed unmatched. CDR1 and CDR2 (germline): SEHNR, FQNEAQ (reference sequence).

This chain links TRBV15 with TRBJ2-3, with TRBD2 matching over 12 bases. This CDR3 is 16 amino acids long. Germline trimming cut 3 bases from V and 7 bases from J; bases unmatched to any gene: 8. Germline assignment: CDR1 LNHNV and CDR2 YYDKDF (reference sequence). As DNA, the CDR3 is TGTGCCACCAGCAGGGGTCTAGCGGGGGGGCCTAATACGCAGTATTTT. This sequence encodes CATSRGLAGGPNTQYF.

The CDR3 DNA is TGTGCCAGCAGTAGCGAATTTGGGACAGATACGCAGTATTTT. Its protein product is CASSSEFGTDTQYF. The rearrangement joins TRBV6-4 to TRBJ2-3, with D uncertain. Looked up from germline, CDR1 is MRHNA and CDR2 is SNTAGT. This CDR3 has 14 amino acids. Trimming cost V 5 bases and J 3 bases, with 12 bases left between them.